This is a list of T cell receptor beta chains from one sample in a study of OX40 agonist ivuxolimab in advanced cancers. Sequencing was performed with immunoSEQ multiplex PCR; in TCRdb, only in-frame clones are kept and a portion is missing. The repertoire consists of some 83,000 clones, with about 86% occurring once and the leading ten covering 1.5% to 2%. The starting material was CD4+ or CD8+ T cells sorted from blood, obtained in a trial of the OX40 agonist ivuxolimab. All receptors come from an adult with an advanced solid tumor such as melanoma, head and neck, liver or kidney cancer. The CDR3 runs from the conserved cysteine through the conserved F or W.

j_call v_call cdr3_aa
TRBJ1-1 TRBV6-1 CASSESWNTEAFF
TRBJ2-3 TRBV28 CASSYLAGATPLSTDTQYF
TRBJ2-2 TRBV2 CASRGAGVETGELFF
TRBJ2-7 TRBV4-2 CASSQDPGQGANEQYF
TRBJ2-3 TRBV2 CANHTDTQYF
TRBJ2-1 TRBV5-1 CASSLGTGVNEQFF
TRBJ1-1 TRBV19 CASQMNTEAFF
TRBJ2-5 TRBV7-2 CASSLELSRGETQYF
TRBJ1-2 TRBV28 CASSLSGATSYGYTF
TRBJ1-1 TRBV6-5 CASGRPNTEAFF
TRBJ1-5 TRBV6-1 CASSAREGKNQPQHF
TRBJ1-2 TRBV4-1 CASSRTGGAVGYTF
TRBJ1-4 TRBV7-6 CASSPRPGQGGEKLFF
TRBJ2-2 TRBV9 CASSVEVGGSGELFF
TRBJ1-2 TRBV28 CASRLSGGNGYTF
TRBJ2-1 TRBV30 CAWSDGGTGGNEQFF
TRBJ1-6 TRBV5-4 CASSWDAQGSPLHF